This T cell receptor beta chain comes out of a study of control samples from healthy donors and cancer patients. Here immunoSEQ multiplex PCR was the method, and the copy in TCRdb shows in-frame clones only, minus some. The table lists under 200,000 clones, just over 85% of them singletons, with 4.9% in the top ten. The germline CDR1 and CDR2 sequences are MNHNS and SASEGT. V was trimmed by 2 bases and J by 5 bases, leaving 15 bases between them. The CDR3 sequence is 15 residues long. The sequencing input was blood. The TCR comes from a woman aged 30 to 39 in good health. The chain recombines TRBV6-1 with TRBJ2-5, with D possibly matching TRBD2 (5 bases). The DNA for the CDR3 is TGTGCCAGCAGTGAATATCGCCGGGGTTGGGAGACCCAGTACTTC. Its translation is CASSEYRRGWETQYF.